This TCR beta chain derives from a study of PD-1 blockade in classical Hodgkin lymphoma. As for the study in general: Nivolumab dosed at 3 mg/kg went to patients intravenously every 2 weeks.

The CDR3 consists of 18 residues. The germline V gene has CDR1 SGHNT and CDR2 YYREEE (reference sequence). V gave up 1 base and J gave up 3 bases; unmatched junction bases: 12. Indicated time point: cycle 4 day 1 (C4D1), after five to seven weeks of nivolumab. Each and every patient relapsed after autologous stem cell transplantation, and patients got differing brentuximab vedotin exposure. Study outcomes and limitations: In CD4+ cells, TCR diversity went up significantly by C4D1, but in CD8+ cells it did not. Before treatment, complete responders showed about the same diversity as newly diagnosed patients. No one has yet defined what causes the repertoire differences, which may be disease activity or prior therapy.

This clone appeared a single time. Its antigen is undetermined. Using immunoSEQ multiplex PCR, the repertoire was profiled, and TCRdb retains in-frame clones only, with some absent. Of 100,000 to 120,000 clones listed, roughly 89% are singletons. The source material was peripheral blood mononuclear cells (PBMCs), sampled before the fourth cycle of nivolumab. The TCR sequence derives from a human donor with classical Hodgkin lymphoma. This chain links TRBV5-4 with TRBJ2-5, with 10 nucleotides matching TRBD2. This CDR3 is CASSLLMLAGDPKETQYF. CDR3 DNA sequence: TGTGCCAGCAGCTTGTTGATGCTAGCGGGAGATCCAAAAGAGACCCAGTACTTC.